These T cell receptor beta chains were read from a single sample in a study of T cells in Graves' hyperthyroidism and ophthalmopathy. MiXCR was run by TCRdb on the multiplex PCR reads, yielding one entry per CDR3 protein. This sample has hundreds of thousands of distinct CDR3 sequences; over 11% occur once, and the top ten carry roughly 6.2%. The sample consisted of blood. These receptors were collected from a woman aged 25 to 39 with Graves' hyperthyroidism that later progressed to Graves' ophthalmopathy. CDR3s include the opening cysteine and the closing phenylalanine or tryptophan. D genes are given only for firm matches. Only part of the rows carry a size: once, few, many, or a class if the clone is expanded.

j_call d_call v_call clone_size cdr3_nt cdr3_aa
TRBJ2-3 NA TRBV20-1 many TGCAGTGCTGTTCGGTTAGGAGATACGCAGTATTTT CSAVRLGDTQYF
TRBJ1-5 TRBD1 TRBV19 NA TGTGCCAGTAGCGACAGGGGGAGGCCCCAGCATTTT CASSDRGRPQHF
TRBJ1-3 NA TRBV29-1 few TGCAGCGTTGGGGGGCATCTAAAGGGAAACACCATATATTTT CSVGGHLKGNTIYF
TRBJ2-3 TRBD2 TRBV14 many TGTGCCAGCAGCGACCTAGTAGCGGGAGAGATCCCAGATACGCAGTATTTT CASSDLVAGEIPDTQYF
TRBJ1-1 TRBD1 TRBV12-5 many TGTGCTAGTGGTTTGGTACCGGGACAGGGTTATATCGCTGAAGCTTTCTTT CASGLVPGQGYIAEAFF
TRBJ2-7 TRBD1 TRBV5-1 NA TGCGCCAGCAGCCTTTTACAGGGGGCCAACGAGCAGTACTTC CASSLLQGANEQYF
TRBJ2-1 TRBD2 TRBV10-3 NA TGTGCCATCAGTGAGTCTGCTGGACTAGCGTTTTCCGGTTGGAATGAGCAGTTCTTC CAISESAGLAFSGWNEQFF
TRBJ1-1 NA TRBV10-3 many TGTGCCATCAGTGGTTCAGGAGTGATTGGTACTGAAGCTTTCTTT CAISGSGVIGTEAFF
TRBJ2-1 TRBD2 TRBV5-6 few TGTGCCAGCAGCGGATCGCGGGAGCGGGAGTCCAATGAGCAGTTCTTC CASSGSRERESNEQFF
TRBJ2-1 NA TRBV30 many TGTGCCTGGAGACACTACAATGAGCAGTTCTTC CAWRHYNEQFF
TRBJ1-2 NA TRBV5-6 many TGTGCCAGCAGCTGGGGGGTGCAGGGGAGCTATGGCTACACCTTC CASSWGVQGSYGYTF
TRBJ1-5 TRBD1 TRBV12-5 many TGTGCTAGTGGTTTGGCAGTCCTCCAGGGACAGGGGAACAATCAGCCCCAGCATTTT CASGLAVLQGQGNNQPQHF
TRBJ2-1 NA TRBV9 many TGTGCCAGCAGCGTGGGTCAGGGGACCAAAAACAATGAGCAGTTCTTC CASSVGQGTKNNEQFF
TRBJ2-1 NA TRBV4-1 few TGCGCCAGCAGCCAACGACCCGCCTACAATGAGCAGTTCTTC CASSQRPAYNEQFF
TRBJ1-2 NA TRBV12-3/TRBV12-4 many TGTGCCAGCAGTCCCGCCTCCCGGGCAGTCTATGGCTACACCTTC CASSPASRAVYGYTF
TRBJ2-3 TRBD1 TRBV4-1 NA TGCGCCAGCAGCTCCGAGTCAGGGGGCTTCACAGATACGCAGTATTTT CASSSESGGFTDTQYF
TRBJ2-7 NA TRBV11-2 NA TGTGCCAGCAGCTTGGACTTTATCTACGAGCAGTACTTC CASSLDFIYEQYF
TRBJ2-7 TRBD1 TRBV28 many TGTGCCAGCAGTGCCGGGACAGATTACGAGCAGTACTTC CASSAGTDYEQYF
TRBJ2-2 NA TRBV25-1 many TGTGCCAGCAGTGCCCCGAGCGCAAACACCGGGGAGCTGTTTTTT CASSAPSANTGELFF
TRBJ2-7 NA TRBV9 NA TGTGCCAGCAGCGGGACTAAAACCTACGAGCAGTACTTC CASSGTKTYEQYF
TRBJ2-1 TRBD2 TRBV12-3/TRBV12-4 many TGTGCCAGCAGTTTAAGCGTCGGGCTAGCGGTGACTGAGGAGCAGTTCTTC CASSLSVGLAVTEEQFF
TRBJ1-5 NA TRBV12-3/TRBV12-4 many TGTGCCAGCAGCTTAACAAGAAATAGCAATCAGCCCCAGCATTTT CASSLTRNSNQPQHF
TRBJ2-1 TRBD2 TRBV11-3 many TGTGCCAGCAGCTCCCAACTAGCGGGAGAGTCTACCAATGAGCAGTTCTTC CASSSQLAGESTNEQFF
TRBJ2-1 TRBD2 TRBV7-2 NA TGTGCCAGCAGCTTAAATAGCGGGAGGAAGCAGCTCTTC CASSLNSGRKQLF
TRBJ2-6 NA TRBV12-3/TRBV12-4 many TGTGCCAGCAACCACCGGGTAGGGACGTTTGCTGGGGCCAACGTCCTGACTTTC CASNHRVGTFAGANVLTF
TRBJ1-1 NA TRBV10-3 many TGTGCCACCCTCCTTGGGACTGAAGCTTTCTTT CATLLGTEAFF
TRBJ2-7 TRBD2 TRBV10-3 few TGTGTCACGGGTCTAGCGGACTACGAGCAGTACTTC CVTGLADYEQYF
TRBJ1-1 TRBD1 TRBV18 many TGTGCCAGCTCCCCTGGGACAGTTACTGAAGCTTTCTTT CASSPGTVTEAFF
TRBJ2-5 NA TRBV3-1 many TGTGCCAGCAGCCAAGGGAAACTTTTACAAGAGACCCAGTACTTC CASSQGKLLQETQYF
TRBJ2-3 TRBD1 TRBV28 NA TGTGCCAGCAGTCCAACAGGGGGCGGACGCACAGATACGCAGTATTTT CASSPTGGGRTDTQYF
TRBJ1-2 NA TRBV6-1 few TGTGCCAGCAGTGATCAAGGGGTCTATGGCTACACCTTC CASSDQGVYGYTF
TRBJ1-2 NA TRBV7-2 few TGTGCCAGCAGCTCCTCCGGGGGGAACTATGGCTACACCTTC CASSSSGGNYGYTF
TRBJ2-3 NA TRBV7-9 many TGTGCCAGCAATGGGATCGGAAATACGCAGTATTTT CASNGIGNTQYF
TRBJ1-6 TRBD1 TRBV28 many TGTGCCAGCAGTTCCATCTCGGGACAGGGAAATTCACCCCTCCACTTT CASSSISGQGNSPLHF
TRBJ2-3 NA TRBV4-3 NA TGCGCCAGCAGCCAAGATTATGTCACAGGGGATACGCAGTATTTT CASSQDYVTGDTQYF
TRBJ1-4 NA TRBV6-1 many TGTGCCAGCACTGGTAGCAACCTAGAAAAACTGTTTTTT CASTGSNLEKLFF
TRBJ2-2 NA TRBV28 many TGTGCCAGCAGCCCCGGCCCTAGCTCGAACACCGGGGAGCTGTTTTTT CASSPGPSSNTGELFF